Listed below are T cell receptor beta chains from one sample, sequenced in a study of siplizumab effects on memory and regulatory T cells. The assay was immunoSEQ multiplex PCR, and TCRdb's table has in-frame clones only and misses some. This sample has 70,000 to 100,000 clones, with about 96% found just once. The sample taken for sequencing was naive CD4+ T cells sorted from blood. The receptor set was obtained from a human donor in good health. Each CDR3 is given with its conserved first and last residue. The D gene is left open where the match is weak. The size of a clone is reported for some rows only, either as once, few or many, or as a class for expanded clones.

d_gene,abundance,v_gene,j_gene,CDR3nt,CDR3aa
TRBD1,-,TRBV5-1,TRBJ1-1,TGCGCCAGCAGACCACAGGGGGCGGCTGAAGCTTTCTTT,CASRPQGAAEAFF
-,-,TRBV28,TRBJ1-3,TGTGCCAGCAGGCGAGGACGGGGCAGGGGTGGAAACACCATATATTTT,CASRRGRGRGGNTIYF
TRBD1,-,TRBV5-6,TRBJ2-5,TGTGCCAGCAGCTTGGACAGGGGGCAGCAAGAGACCCAGTACTTC,CASSLDRGQQETQYF
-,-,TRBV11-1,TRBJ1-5,TGTGCCAGCAGCTTAGAGTCGGGCCAGCCCCAGCATTTT,CASSLESGQPQHF
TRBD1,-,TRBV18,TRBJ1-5,TGTGCCAGCTCACCAGGCTGGGACAGGGACAGCAATCAGCCCCAGCATTTT,CASSPGWDRDSNQPQHF
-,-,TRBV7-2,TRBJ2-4,TGTGCCAGCAGCAATAGGGACATTCAGTACTTC,CASSNRDIQYF
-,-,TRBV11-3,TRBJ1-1,TGTGCCAGCAGCACGGGGGGGGCCGAGAACACTGAAGCTTTCTTT,CASSTGGAENTEAFF
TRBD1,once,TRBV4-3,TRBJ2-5,TGCGCCAGCAGCCTATCCTTGACAGGGGGGGAGACCCAGTACTTC,CASSLSLTGGETQYF
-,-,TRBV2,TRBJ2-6,TGTGCCAGCAGCAGGGACACCGCGACGGGGGCCAACGTCCTGACTTTC,CASSRDTATGANVLTF
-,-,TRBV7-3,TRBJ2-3,TGTGCCAGCAGCTCCTACACAGATACGCAGTATTTT,CASSSYTDTQYF
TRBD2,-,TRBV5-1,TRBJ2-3,TGCGCCAGCAGCCTGACTAGCGGGGTGATAACAGATACGCAGTATTTT,CASSLTSGVITDTQYF
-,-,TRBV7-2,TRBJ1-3,TGTGCCAGCAGCTCTAGGTCCTCTGGAAACACCATATATTTT,CASSSRSSGNTIYF
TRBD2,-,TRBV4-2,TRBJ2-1,TGTGCCAGCAGCCAAGATCCTAGCGGGGGGGCCTGGGAGCAGTTCTTC,CASSQDPSGGAWEQFF
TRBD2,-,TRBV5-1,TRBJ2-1,TGCGCCAGCAGCTCTCAAAGCGGGGGGGCTTTTCAGGTCTTC,CASSSQSGGAFQVF
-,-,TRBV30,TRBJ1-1,TGTGCCTGGAGCCAGGGTTCAAACACTGAAGCTTTCTTT,CAWSQGSNTEAFF
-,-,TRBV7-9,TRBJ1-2,TGTGCCAGCAGCTATAGTTCTTATGGCTACACCTTC,CASSYSSYGYTF
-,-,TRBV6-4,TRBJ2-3,TGTGCCAGCAGTGACTCAAGCTGGTCAGATACGCAGTATTTT,CASSDSSWSDTQYF
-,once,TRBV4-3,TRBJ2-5,TGCGCCAGCAGCCAAGATTGGACAGCCGAGACCCAGTACTTC,CASSQDWTAETQYF
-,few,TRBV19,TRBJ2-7,TGTGCCAGTAGCCAGGCAGGACCACTTGGGGAGCAGTACTTC,CASSQAGPLGEQYF
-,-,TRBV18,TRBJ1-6,TGTGCCAGCTCGCCTGTAGAGTACCTCGGGAATTCACCCCTCCACTTT,CASSPVEYLGNSPLHF
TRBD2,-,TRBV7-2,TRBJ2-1,TGTGCCAGCATTCGAGCGGGGGGGCCGTACAATGAGCAGTTCTTC,CASIRAGGPYNEQFF
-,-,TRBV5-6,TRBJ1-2,TGTGCCAGCAGCTTGTTAGGGCGCCGAGACTATGGCTGCACCTTC,CASSLLGRRDYGCTF
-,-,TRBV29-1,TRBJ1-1,TGCAGCGTACACAACAGGTTGAACACTGAAGCTTTCTTT,CSVHNRLNTEAFF
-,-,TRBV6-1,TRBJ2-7,TGTGCCAGCAGTGCAGCCGGCAGGGGCTTAACCTACGAGCAGTACTTC,CASSAAGRGLTYEQYF
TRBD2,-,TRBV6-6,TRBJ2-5,TGTGCCAGCAGTTACTCGGTCTTTAGCGGGCCGGCCCAGTACTTC,CASSYSVFSGPAQYF
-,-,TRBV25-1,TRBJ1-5,TGTGCCAGCAGTAAGGTCGGACAGCCCCAGCATTTT,CASSKVGQPQHF
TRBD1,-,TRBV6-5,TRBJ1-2,TGTGCCACTCAGCGGCCAGGGACAGGGCTTGGCTACACCTTC,CATQRPGTGLGYTF
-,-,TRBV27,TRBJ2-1,TGTGCCAGCAGTCTTATCATAGGTGGGAGGGGGACGGGCAATGAGCAGTTCTTC,CASSLIIGGRGTGNEQFF
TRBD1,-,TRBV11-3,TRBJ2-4,TGTGCCAGCAGCTTGGGACAGGGGTCAAACATTCAGTACTTC,CASSLGQGSNIQYF
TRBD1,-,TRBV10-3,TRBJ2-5,TGTGCCATCAGTGAGACAGGGGGCAAAGAGACCCAGTACTTC,CAISETGGKETQYF
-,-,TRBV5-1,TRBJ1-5,TGCGCCAGCAGGCGGGATTATAGCAATCAGCCCCAGCATTTT,CASRRDYSNQPQHF
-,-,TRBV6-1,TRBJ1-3,TGTGCCAGCAGTGAAGAGGGGAACACCATATATTTT,CASSEEGNTIYF
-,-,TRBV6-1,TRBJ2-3,TGTGCCAGCAGTGACGCGGCAGAAAGGGCAGATACGCAGTATTTT,CASSDAAERADTQYF
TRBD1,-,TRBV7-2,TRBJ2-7,TGTGCCAGCAGCTATAGGACAGGGAATCCCTCCTACGAGCAGTACTTC,CASSYRTGNPSYEQYF
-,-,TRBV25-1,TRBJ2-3,TGTGCCAGCAGTGATCAACCCGGGACTAGCACAGATACGCAGTATTTT,CASSDQPGTSTDTQYF
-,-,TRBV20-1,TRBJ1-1,TGCAGTGCTAGCGCTTTCACTGAAGCTTTCTTT,CSASAFTEAFF
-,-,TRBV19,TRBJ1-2,TGTGCCAGTAGCCATCTGGACGCCAGCTATGGCTACACCTTC,CASSHLDASYGYTF
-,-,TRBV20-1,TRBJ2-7,TGCAGTGGGGGGCCGTCCTACGAGCAGTACTTC,CSGGPSYEQYF
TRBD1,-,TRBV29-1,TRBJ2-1,TGCAGCATCCTAGGACAGGGCTTGAATGAGCAGTTCTTC,CSILGQGLNEQFF
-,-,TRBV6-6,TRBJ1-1,TGTGCCACCCTGGCAGGACCGTTTGAAGCTTTCTTT,CATLAGPFEAFF
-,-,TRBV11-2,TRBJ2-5,TGTGCCAGCAGCTTAACAGGGACGGGGACCCAGTACTTC,CASSLTGTGTQYF